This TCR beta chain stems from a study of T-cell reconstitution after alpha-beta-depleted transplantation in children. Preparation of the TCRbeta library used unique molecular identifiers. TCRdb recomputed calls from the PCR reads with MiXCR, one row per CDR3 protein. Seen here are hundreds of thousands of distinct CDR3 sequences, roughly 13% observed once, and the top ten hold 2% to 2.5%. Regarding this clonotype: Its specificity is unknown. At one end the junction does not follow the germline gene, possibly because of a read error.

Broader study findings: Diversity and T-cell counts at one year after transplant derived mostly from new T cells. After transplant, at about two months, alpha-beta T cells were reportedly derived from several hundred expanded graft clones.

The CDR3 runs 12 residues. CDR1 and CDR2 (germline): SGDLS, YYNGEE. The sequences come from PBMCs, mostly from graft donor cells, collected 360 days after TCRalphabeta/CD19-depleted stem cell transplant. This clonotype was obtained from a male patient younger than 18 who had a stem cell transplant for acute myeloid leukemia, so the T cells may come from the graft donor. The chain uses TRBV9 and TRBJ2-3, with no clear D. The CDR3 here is CVSSVVGDTQYF. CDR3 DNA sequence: TGTGTCAGCAGCGTAGTCGGTGATACGCAGTATTTT. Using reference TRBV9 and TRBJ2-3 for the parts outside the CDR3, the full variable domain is DSGVTQTPKHLITATGQRVTLRCSPRSGDLSVYWYQQSLDQGLQFLIQYYNGEERAKGNILERFSAQQFPDLHSELNLSSLELGDSALYFCVSSVVGDTQYFGPGTRLTVL.